This passage covers 15 T cell receptor beta chains from one sample sequenced in a study of cytomegalovirus exposure and HLA in healthy donors. PCR employed 60 Vbeta and 13 Jbeta primers. Only in-frame clones appear in the TCRdb table, and some are missing; sequencing was by immunoSEQ multiplex PCR. The table counts about 72,000 clones; roughly 5% lies in the top ten. The sequenced material came from PBMCs. The receptors derive from a woman aged 35 to 49 in good health and CMV-seropositive.

The CDR3 here is CASSLGLLAGGYNEQFF. CDR3 DNA: TGCGCCAGCAGCCTAGGCCTTCTAGCGGGGGGATACAATGAGCAGTTCTTC. The V and J genes are TRBV5-1 and TRBJ2-1; 11 nucleotides line up with TRBD2. V shed 4 bases and J 4 bases; nucleotides not matched to a gene: 10. In germline, CDR1 is SGHRS, CDR2 YFSETQ. This CDR3 is 17 amino acids long.

The CDR3 DNA follows: TGTGCCAGCAGTCCGGACAGGGTTGATCAGCCCCAGCATTTT. Translation gives CASSPDRVDQPQHF. The rearrangement links TRBV28 to TRBJ1-5; TRBD1 matches 8 bases. The trim removed 5 bases at V and 5 bases at J, leaving 5 bases unmatched. Germline V gives CDR1 MDHEN, CDR2 SYDVKM. The CDR3 length is 14 residues.

This chain links TRBV5-1 with TRBJ2-1, with 7 bases matching TRBD2. Germline CDR1 and CDR2: SGHRS and YFSETQ. V lost 2 bases and J lost 0; bases outside the gene matches: 5. The CDR3 covers 16 residues. The CDR3 nucleotides are TGCGCCAGCAGCTTTATCGGGGGGAGCTCCTACAATGAGCAGTTCTTC. It translates to CASSFIGGSSYNEQFF.

This sequence joins TRBV10-3 and TRBJ2-1; 9 bases are a match to TRBD2. CDR1 ENHRY and CDR2 SYGVKD come from the germline V gene. The CDR3 consists of 15 residues. After removal of 5 bases from V and 2 bases from J, the junction contained 4 bases not matched to a gene. The CDR3 bases are TGTGCCATCAGTCGACTAGCGGATACCTACAATGAGCAGTTCTTC. The encoded protein is CAISRLADTYNEQFF.

J is TRBJ1-2 and V is TRBV18, with D perhaps TRBD1 (5 bases). The CDR3 is made up of 12 amino acids. V was trimmed by 6 bases and J by 4 bases, leaving 9 bases between them. Germline values: CDR1 KGHSH, CDR2 LQKENI. The CDR3 region is CASSMDTYGYTF. CDR3 DNA: TGTGCCAGCTCCATGGACACCTATGGCTACACCTTC.

The V and J genes are TRBV7-3 and TRBJ2-1; 7 bases fit TRBD2. Germline CDR1 and CDR2: SGHTA and FQGTGA. J gave up 7 bases and V 1 base, and 7 bases lay outside the gene matches. This CDR3 contains 15 residues. CDR3 bases: TGTGCCAGCAGCTTAAGCGCTAGCGGATCAAATGAGCAGTTCTTC. It translates to CASSLSASGSNEQFF.

The chain links TRBV25-1 to TRBJ2-6; no definite D call. The CDR3 runs to 12 residues. Per the germline V gene, CDR1 is MGHDK and CDR2 is SYGVNS. Trimming removed 7 bases from V and 2 bases from J, with 3 bases in between. Written as DNA, the CDR3 is TGTGCCAGCACCGCTGGGGCCAACGTCCTGACTTTC. Encoded protein: CASTAGANVLTF.

This chain uses TRBV28 with TRBJ1-2; 7 nucleotides line up with TRBD1. The germline CDR1 and CDR2 sequences are MDHEN and SYDVKM. The CDR3 runs to 12 residues. V trimming: 10 bases; J trimming: 2 bases; junction bases outside the gene matches: 4. In DNA, the CDR3 is TGTGCCACAGGGGACAGAAACTATGGCTACACCTTC. It codes for CATGDRNYGYTF.

V gene TRBV6-4 combines with J gene TRBJ1-6, with D hard to call. V lost 4 bases, J lost 7 bases, and 8 bases lay in between. Germline V gives CDR1 MRHNA, CDR2 SNTAGT. CDR3 size: 13 residues. The CDR3 bases are TGTGCCAGCAGTGGGCGGGAGAATTCACCCCTCCACTTT. This encodes CASSGRENSPLHF.

The chain recombines TRBV7-9 with TRBJ2-5; the D is unclear. Germline CDR1 is SEHNR and CDR2 is FQNEAQ (reference sequence). The CDR3 consists of 13 residues. V was clipped by 6 bases and J by 4 bases, with 12 bases between them. DNA of the CDR3: TGTGCCAGCAGTTCTAACTCTGTAGAGACCCAGTACTTC. Translation gives CASSSNSVETQYF.

The V and J genes are TRBV6-5 and TRBJ2-7, with D possibly being TRBD2 (6 bases). Trimming stripped 5 bases from V and 4 bases from J, with 9 bases between. Looked up from germline, CDR1 is MNHEY and CDR2 is SVGAGI. The CDR3 consists of 12 residues. The chain's CDR3 is CASSVRGYEQYF. For the CDR3, the DNA is TGTGCCAGCAGTGTCCGGGGGTACGAGCAGTACTTC.

This rearrangement joins TRBV19 to TRBJ2-7, with a possible D match to TRBD1 (6 bases). Trimming left V 6 bases short and J 0 bases short, with 12 bases between. The germline V gene has CDR1 LNHDA and CDR2 SQIVND (reference sequence). There are 14 residues in the CDR3. The CDR3 DNA reads as TGTGCCAGTAGGGAGACAGGTCCCTCCTACGAGCAGTACTTC. Translation: CASRETGPSYEQYF.

The V and J genes are TRBV5-4 and TRBJ2-1; 8 bases fit TRBD2. This CDR3 is built from 15 residues. The germline V gene has CDR1 SGHNT and CDR2 YYREEE (reference sequence). V lost 4 bases, J lost 8 bases, and 11 bases stayed unmatched. For the CDR3, the DNA is TGTGCCAGCAGCCCACGCGCGGGGACTAGGTATGAGCAGTTCTTC. Translated: CASSPRAGTRYEQFF.

The chain links TRBV5-1 to TRBJ2-5; no firm D call. Germline V gives CDR1 SGHRS, CDR2 YFSETQ. The V end was cut by 4 bases, the J end by 3 bases, with 7 bases between. This CDR3 comprises 12 residues. The CDR3 DNA sequence: TGCGCCAGCAGCCCTACTAAAGAGACCCAGTACTTC. As protein: CASSPTKETQYF.

The rearrangement joins TRBV6-1 to TRBJ2-1, with TRBD1 identical over 7 bases. The V gene end was trimmed by 4 bases and the J gene end by 3 bases; junction bases not matched to a gene: 3. Germline V gene sequence: CDR1 MNHNS, CDR2 SASEGT. The CDR3 is made up of 14 amino acids. CDR3 nucleotide sequence: TGTGCCAGCAGTGTCAGACAGGGCTACAATGAGCAGTTCTTC. It translates to CASSVRQGYNEQFF.